Sequencing of this TCR beta chain was carried out in a study of early T cells in non-severe SARS-CoV-2 infection. Germline values: CDR1 DFQATT, CDR2 SNEGSKA (reference sequence). The CDR3 is made up of 16 amino acids. V trimming: 1 base; J trimming: 0 bases; junction bases outside the gene matches: 6. Unique molecular identifier tags were affixed to discrete cDNA molecules. A single record per CDR3 protein comes from TCRdb applying MiXCR to the 5' RACE reads. The table records roughly 38,000 distinct CDR3 sequences, around 6% of them present only once. The chain combines TRBV20-1 with TRBJ2-4, with 7 positions matching TRBD2. The material was whole blood, obtained at baseline. The sequence came from an adult who was a healthcare worker with PCR-confirmed SARS-CoV-2 infection or an uninfected control (not recorded which). In nucleotides, the CDR3 is TGCAGTGCTAGAGCTCCTAGCGGACTAGCCAAAAACATTCAGTACTTC. Translating it yields CSARAPSGLAKNIQYF.